Many counts were recorded for the clone carrying this T cell receptor beta chain. This sample's time point: before trial treatment. First-strand cDNA used TRAV- and TRBV-specific primers, covering alpha and beta chains. TCR amplification involved about 18 PCR cycles with a constant-region primer and V-primer adapter. Each CDR3 protein gets one entry after TCRdb re-called the reads with MiXCR. The repertoire holds around 76,000 distinct CDR3 sequences, with around a third as singletons. CDR3 length equals 13 residues. Germline V gene data show CDR1 as LGHDT and CDR2 as YNNKEL (reference sequence). V was clipped by 1 base and J by 7 bases, with 10 bases between them. The sample belongs to a study of low-dose radiotherapy and immunotherapy resistance in tumors. Looking at the study overall: Each fraction for Cohort 1 was 0.5 Gy, given every 2 weeks, and the total came to 6.5 Gy.

This specimen consisted of PBMCs, obtained before treatment. V gene TRBV3-1 combines with J gene TRBJ1-2; the D is unclear. This sequence was found in a female donor with ovarian cancer. The CDR3 bases are TGTGCCAGCAGCCAAGTCTCCGAGAGTGGCTACACCTTC. Translation gives CASSQVSESGYTF.